The clone carrying this TCR beta chain was seen a handful of times. The antigen is undetermined. Trimming at V came to 3 bases and at J to 3 bases, leaving 5 bases not matched to a gene. CDR1 is SGHVS, CDR2 FQNEAQ, per germline. The length of the CDR3 is 15 residues. One entry per CDR3 protein results from TCRdb running MiXCR on the reads. The sample holds 900,000 to 950,000 distinct CDR3 sequences, about 33% seen once. This record belongs to a study of T cell repertoires in cytomegalovirus infection. Study details: Peptides in the study included HLA-C-restricted and HLA-B-restricted CMV epitopes. Public TCR beta signatures provided an indication of both CMV infection and a matching HLA type.

Overall study results and limits: Frequencies of public TCR beta families were cumulated, and this identified carriers of CMV plus the relevant HLA. The ex vivo response was dominated by HLA-C-restricted CMV-specific TCR beta clonotypes.

V usage is TRBV7-8 and J usage is TRBJ1-5; 7 bases agree with TRBD1. Sample: cultured CD8+ T cells from PBMCs, taken from culture after CMV antigen stimulation. This receptor was taken from a human donor in good health (CMV status not recorded). Some clones in this sample may be carry-over from other donors' samples. CDR3 sequence reads: CASSLLTGVNQPQHF. The CDR3 DNA follows: TGTGCCAGCAGCTTGCTTACAGGGGTCAATCAGCCCCAGCATTTT.